This TCR beta chain is from a study of shared clonotypes between healthy human individuals. The study's findings and limits: The donor pool, a small one, limited the genetic and exposure-history diversity represented.

Deep was the level at which the assay was run. Every subset had its genomic DNA shared out evenly among several immunoSEQ plates. Method: immunoSEQ multiplex PCR; TCRdb's copy keeps in-frame clones and lacks some. The sample consists of hundreds of thousands of clones, 90% to 96% of them appearing once. A remark on this clone: The antigen remains undetermined.

Participating donors were healthy, HIV-negative adults free of recent acute infections or vaccinations. Sample: naive CD4+ T cells sorted from blood. Documented subset: CD45RA+ positively selected. This TCR derives from a woman in her 30s in good health.

The CDR3 sequence is CASSLNQPQHF. The CDR3 nucleotides read TGTGCCAGCAGTCTCAATCAGCCCCAGCATTTT. The chain recombines TRBV6-1 with TRBJ1-5; D ambiguous. Germline V gene lookup returns CDR1 MNHNS and CDR2 SASEGT. This CDR3 region has 11 residues. Trimming took 5 bases from V and 3 from J, leaving 2 bases between them.